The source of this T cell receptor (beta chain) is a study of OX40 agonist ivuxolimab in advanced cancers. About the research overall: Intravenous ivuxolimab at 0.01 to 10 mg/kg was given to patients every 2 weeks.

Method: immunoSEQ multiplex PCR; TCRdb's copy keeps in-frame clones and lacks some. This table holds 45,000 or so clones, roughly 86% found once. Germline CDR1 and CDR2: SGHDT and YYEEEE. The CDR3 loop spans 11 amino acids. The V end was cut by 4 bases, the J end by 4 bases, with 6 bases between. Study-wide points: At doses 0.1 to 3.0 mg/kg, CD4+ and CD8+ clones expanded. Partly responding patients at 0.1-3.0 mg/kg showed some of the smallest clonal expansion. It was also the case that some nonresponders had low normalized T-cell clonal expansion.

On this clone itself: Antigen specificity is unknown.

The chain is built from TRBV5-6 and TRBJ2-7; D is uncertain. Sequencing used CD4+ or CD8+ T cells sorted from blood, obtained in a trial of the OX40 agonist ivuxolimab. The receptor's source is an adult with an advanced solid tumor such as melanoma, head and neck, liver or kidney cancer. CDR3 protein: CASSTLYEQYF. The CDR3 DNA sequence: TGTGCCAGCAGCACCCTTTACGAGCAGTACTTC.